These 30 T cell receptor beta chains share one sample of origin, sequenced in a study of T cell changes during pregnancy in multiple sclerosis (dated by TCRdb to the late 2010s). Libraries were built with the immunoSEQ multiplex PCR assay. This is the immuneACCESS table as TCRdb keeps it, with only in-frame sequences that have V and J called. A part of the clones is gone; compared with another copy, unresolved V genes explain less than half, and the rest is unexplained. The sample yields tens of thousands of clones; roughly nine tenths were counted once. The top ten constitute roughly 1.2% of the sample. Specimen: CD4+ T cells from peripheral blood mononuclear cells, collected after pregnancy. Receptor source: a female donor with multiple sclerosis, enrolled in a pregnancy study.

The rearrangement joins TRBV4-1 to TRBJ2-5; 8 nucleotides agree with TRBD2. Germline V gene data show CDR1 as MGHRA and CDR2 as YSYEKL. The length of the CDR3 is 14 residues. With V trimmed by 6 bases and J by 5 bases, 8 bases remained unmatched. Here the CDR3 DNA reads TGCGCCAGCAGTCAGCGGGAGATTGGGGAGACCCAGTACTTC. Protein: CASSQREIGETQYF.

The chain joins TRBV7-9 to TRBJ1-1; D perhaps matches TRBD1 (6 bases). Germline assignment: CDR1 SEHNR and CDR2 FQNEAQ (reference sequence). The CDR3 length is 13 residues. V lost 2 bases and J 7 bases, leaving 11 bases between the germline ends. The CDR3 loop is CASSLSGEGEAFF. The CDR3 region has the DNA TGTGCCAGCAGCTTATCAGGGGAAGGTGAAGCTTTCTTT.

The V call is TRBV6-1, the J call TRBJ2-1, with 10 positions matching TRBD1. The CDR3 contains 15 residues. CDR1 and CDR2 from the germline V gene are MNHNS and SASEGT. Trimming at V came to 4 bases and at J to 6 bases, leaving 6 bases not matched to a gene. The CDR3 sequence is CASSAMGQGSNEQFF. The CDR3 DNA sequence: TGTGCCAGCAGTGCTATGGGACAGGGGAGCAATGAGCAGTTCTTC.

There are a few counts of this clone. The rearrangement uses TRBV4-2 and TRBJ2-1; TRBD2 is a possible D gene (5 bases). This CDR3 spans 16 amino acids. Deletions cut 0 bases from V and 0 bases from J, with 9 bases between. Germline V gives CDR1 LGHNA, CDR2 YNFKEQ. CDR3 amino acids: CASSQETTISYNEQFF. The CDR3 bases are TGTGCCAGCAGCCAAGAGACTACCATCTCCTACAATGAGCAGTTCTTC.

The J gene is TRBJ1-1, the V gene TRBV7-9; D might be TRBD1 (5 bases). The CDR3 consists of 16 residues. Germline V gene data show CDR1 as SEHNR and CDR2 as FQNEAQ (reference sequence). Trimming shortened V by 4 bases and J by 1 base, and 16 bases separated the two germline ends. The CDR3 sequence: CASSYLQGLRNTEAFF. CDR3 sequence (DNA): TGTGCCAGCAGCTACCTCCAGGGCTTGAGGAACACTGAAGCTTTCTTT.

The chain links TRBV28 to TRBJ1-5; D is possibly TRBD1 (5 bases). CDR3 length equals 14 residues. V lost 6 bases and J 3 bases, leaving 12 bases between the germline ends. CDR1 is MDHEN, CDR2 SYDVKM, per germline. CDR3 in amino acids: CASRHGTLNQPQHF. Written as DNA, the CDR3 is TGTGCCAGCAGGCACGGGACTCTCAATCAGCCCCAGCATTTT.

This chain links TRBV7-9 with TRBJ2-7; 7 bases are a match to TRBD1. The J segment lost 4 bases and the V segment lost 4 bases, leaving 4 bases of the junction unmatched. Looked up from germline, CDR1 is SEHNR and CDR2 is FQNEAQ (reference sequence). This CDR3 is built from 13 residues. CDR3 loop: CASSSGQWYEQYF. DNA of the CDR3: TGTGCCAGCAGCTCGGGACAGTGGTACGAGCAGTACTTC.

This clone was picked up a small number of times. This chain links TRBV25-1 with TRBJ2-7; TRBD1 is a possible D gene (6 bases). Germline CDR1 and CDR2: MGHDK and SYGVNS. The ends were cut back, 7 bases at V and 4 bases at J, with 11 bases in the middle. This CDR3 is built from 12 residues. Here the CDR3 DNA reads TGTGCCAGCAAACAGGGTTTGTACGAGCAGTACTTC. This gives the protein CASKQGLYEQYF.

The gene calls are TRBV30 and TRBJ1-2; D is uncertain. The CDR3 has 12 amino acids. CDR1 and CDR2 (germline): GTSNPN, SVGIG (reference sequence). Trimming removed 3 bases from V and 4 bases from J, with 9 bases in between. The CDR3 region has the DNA TGTGCCTGGAGAGGCGGGCCCTATGGCTACACCTTC. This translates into CAWRGGPYGYTF.

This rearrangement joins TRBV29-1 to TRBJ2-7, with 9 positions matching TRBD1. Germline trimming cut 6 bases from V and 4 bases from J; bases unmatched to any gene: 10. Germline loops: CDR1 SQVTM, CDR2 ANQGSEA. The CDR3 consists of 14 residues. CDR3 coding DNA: TGCAGCGTCCAGCCGGGACAGGGAGCATACGAGCAGTACTTC. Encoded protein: CSVQPGQGAYEQYF.

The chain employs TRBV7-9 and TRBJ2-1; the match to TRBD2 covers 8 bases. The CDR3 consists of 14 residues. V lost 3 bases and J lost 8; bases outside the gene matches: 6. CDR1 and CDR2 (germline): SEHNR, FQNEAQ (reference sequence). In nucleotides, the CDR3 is TGTGCCAGCAGCTTGCGGCTAGCGGGTCATGAGCAGTTCTTC. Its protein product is CASSLRLAGHEQFF.

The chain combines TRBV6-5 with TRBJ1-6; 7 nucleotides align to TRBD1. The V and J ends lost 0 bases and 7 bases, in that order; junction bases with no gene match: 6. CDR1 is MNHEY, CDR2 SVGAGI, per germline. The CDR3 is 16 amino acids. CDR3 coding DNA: TGTGCCAGCAGTTACTCGAGGGACAGCCTGAATTCACCCCTCCACTTT. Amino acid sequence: CASSYSRDSLNSPLHF.

CDR3: CASSLAGTGNTIYF. CDR3 in DNA: TGTGCCAGCAGTTTGGCGGGGACTGGAAACACCATATATTTT. The V and J genes are TRBV28 and TRBJ1-3; D not resolved. The V and J ends lost 3 bases and 2 bases respectively, with 8 bases between them. Germline V lookup: CDR1 MDHEN, CDR2 SYDVKM. The CDR3 spans 14 residues.

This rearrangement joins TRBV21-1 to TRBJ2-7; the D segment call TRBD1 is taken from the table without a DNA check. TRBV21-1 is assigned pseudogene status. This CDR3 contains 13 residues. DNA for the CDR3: TGTGCCAGCAGCAAGGCCGTTACCTACGAGCAGTACTTC. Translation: CASSKAVTYEQYF.

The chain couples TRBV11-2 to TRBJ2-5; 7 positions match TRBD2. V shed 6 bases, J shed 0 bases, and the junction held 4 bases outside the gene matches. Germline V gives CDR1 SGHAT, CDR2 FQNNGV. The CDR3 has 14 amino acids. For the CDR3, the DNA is TGTGCCAGCAGATCCGGGGGGTACCAAGAGACCCAGTACTTC. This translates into CASRSGGYQETQYF.

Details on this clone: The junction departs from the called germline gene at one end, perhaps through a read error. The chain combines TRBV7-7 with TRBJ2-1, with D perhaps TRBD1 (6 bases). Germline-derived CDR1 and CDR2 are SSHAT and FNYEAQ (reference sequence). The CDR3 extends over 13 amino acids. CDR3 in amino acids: CASSVDRDNEQFF. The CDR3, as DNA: TGTGCTAGCAGCGTGGACAGAGACAATGAGCAGTTCTTC.

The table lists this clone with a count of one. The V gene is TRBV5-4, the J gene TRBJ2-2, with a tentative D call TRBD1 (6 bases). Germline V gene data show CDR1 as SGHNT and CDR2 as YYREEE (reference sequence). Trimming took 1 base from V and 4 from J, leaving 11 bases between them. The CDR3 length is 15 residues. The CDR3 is CASSLKVGGTGELFF. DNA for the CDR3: TGTGCCAGCAGCTTGAAAGTAGGGGGCACCGGGGAGCTGTTTTTT. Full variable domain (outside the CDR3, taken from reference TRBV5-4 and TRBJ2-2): ETGVTQSPTHLIKTRGQQVTLRCSSQSGHNTVSWYQQALGQGPQFIFQYYREEENGRGNFPPRFSGLQFPNYSSELNVNALELDDSALYLCASSLKVGGTGELFFGEGSRLTVL.

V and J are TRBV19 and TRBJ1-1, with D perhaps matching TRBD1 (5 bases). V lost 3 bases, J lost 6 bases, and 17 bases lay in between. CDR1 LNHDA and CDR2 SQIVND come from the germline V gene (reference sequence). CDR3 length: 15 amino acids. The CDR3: CASSIPGTNSAEAFF. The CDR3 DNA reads TGTGCCAGTAGTATCCCCGGGACTAACTCGGCTGAAGCTTTCTTT.

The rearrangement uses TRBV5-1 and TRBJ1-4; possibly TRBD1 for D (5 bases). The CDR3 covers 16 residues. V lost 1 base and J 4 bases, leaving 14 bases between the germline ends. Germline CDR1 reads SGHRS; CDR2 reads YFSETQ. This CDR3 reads CASSLPPGLVNEKLFF. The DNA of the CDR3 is TGCGCCAGCAGCTTGCCACCGGGACTGGTTAATGAAAAACTGTTTTTT.

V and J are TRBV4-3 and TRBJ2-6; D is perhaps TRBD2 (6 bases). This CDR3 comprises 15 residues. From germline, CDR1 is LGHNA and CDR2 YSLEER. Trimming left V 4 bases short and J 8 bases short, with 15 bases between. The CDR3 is CASSPQLGGSNVLTF. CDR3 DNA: TGCGCCAGCAGCCCTCAACTGGGGGGTTCCAACGTCCTGACTTTC.

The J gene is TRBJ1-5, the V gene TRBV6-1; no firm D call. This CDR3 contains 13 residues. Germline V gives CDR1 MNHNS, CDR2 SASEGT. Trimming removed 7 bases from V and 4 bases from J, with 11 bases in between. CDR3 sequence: CASTIQMNQPQHF. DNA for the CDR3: TGTGCCAGCACGATCCAGATGAATCAGCCCCAGCATTTT.

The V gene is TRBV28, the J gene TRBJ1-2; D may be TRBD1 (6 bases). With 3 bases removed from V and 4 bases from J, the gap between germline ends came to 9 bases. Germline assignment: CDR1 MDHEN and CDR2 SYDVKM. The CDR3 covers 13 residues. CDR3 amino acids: CASSLDSTYGYTF. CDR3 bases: TGTGCCAGCAGTTTGGACAGTACCTATGGCTACACCTTC.

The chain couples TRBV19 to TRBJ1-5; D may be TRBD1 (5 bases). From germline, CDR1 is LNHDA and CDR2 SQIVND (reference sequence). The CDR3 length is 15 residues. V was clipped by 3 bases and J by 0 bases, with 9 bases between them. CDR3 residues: CASSIIGGSNQPQHF. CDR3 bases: TGTGCCAGTAGTATTATCGGGGGTAGCAATCAGCCCCAGCATTTT. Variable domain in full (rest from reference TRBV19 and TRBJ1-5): DGGITQSPKYLFRKEGQNVTLSCEQNLNHDAMYWYRQDPGQGLRLIYYSQIVNDFQKGDIAEGYSVSREKKESFPLTVTSAQKNPTAFYLCASSIIGGSNQPQHFGDGTRLSIL.

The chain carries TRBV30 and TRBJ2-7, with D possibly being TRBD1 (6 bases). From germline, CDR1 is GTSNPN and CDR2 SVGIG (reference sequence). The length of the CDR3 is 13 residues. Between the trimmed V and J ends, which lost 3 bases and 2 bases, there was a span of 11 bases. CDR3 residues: CAWRTGNTYEQYF. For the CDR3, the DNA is TGTGCCTGGAGGACAGGAAATACCTACGAGCAGTACTTC.

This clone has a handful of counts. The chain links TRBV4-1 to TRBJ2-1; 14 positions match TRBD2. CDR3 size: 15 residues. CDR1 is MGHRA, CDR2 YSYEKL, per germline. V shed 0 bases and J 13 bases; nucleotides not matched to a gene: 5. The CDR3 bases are TGCGCCAGCAGCCAAGATGTGACTAGCGGGAGGGCCCAGTTCTTC. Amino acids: CASSQDVTSGRAQFF.

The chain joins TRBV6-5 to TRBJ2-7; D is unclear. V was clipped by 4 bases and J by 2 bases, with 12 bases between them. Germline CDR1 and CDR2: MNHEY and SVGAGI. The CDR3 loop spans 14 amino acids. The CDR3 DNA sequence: TGTGCCAGCAGTTCGGTCGGGTCACCCTACGAGCAGTACTTC. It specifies CASSSVGSPYEQYF.

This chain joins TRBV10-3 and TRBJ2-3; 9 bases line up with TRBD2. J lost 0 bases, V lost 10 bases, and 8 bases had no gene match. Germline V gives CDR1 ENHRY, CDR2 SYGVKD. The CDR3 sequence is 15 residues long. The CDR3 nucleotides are TGTGCCACGACAGGGCTAGCGGGGAGCACAGATACGCAGTATTTT. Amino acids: CATTGLAGSTDTQYF.

CDR3 amino acids: CASSRGVTDTQYF. The DNA of the CDR3 is TGTGCCAGCAGCCGGGGAGTTACAGATACGCAGTATTTT. V is TRBV2 and J is TRBJ2-3, with D possibly TRBD2 on 5 matching bases. The V gene's germline CDR1 is SNHLY and CDR2 FYNNEI. V was shortened by 6 bases and J by 3 bases, with 10 bases between the two germline ends. The CDR3 has 13 residues.

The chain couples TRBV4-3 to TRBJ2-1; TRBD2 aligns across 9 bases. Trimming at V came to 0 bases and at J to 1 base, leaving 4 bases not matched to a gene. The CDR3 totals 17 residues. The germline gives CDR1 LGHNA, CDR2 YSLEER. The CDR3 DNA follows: TGCGCCAGCAGCCAAGAAGCACTAGCGGGTTCCTACAATGAGCAGTTCTTC. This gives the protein CASSQEALAGSYNEQFF.

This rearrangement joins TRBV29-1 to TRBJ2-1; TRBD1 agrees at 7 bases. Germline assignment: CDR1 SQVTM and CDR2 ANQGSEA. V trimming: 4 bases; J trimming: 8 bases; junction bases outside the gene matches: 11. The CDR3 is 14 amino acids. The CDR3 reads CSVGGTVLWDEQFF. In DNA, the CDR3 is TGCAGCGTTGGGGGGACAGTCCTTTGGGATGAGCAGTTCTTC.